The 19 T cell receptor beta chains below were found in one sample sequenced in a study of T cell changes during pregnancy in multiple sclerosis. Sequencing was performed with immunoSEQ multiplex PCR; in TCRdb, only in-frame clones are kept and a portion is missing. This table holds tens of thousands of clones, over 80% found once. The specimen sequenced was peripheral blood. These receptors all stem from a female donor with multiple sclerosis, enrolled in a pregnancy study.

The chain links TRBV15 to TRBJ1-4, with D perhaps matching TRBD1 (6 bases). This CDR3 has 14 residues. Germline-derived CDR1 and CDR2 are LNHNV and YYDKDF (reference sequence). With 2 bases removed from V and 12 bases from J, the gap between germline ends came to 16 bases. CDR3 sequence (DNA): TGTGCCACCAGCAGACAGGGGCTCCTGCGAGAACTGTTTTTT. Translation gives CATSRQGLLRELFF.

This chain joins TRBV12-5 and TRBJ2-2; 8 bases are shared with TRBD1. The CDR3 is 14 amino acids. Per germline, CDR1 LGHNT and CDR2 FRNRAP. J gave up 2 bases and V 6 bases, and 2 bases lay outside the gene matches. The CDR3 loop is CASGQGVNTGELFF. DNA of the CDR3: TGTGCTAGTGGACAGGGGGTAAACACCGGGGAGCTGTTTTTT.

The V call is TRBV27, the J call TRBJ2-3, with 11 positions matching TRBD1. This CDR3 is 16 amino acids long. With V trimmed by 4 bases and J by 5 bases, 8 bases remained unmatched. From germline, CDR1 is MNHEY and CDR2 SMNVEV (reference sequence). CDR3 coding DNA: TGTGCCAGCAGTTCCCCGGACAGGGGGCATCAAGATACGCAGTATTTT. Translation gives CASSSPDRGHQDTQYF.

This chain uses TRBV7-9 with TRBJ1-2; 9 positions agree with TRBD1. Germline V gene data show CDR1 as SEHNR and CDR2 as FQNEAQ (reference sequence). This CDR3 spans 13 amino acids. After removal of 3 bases from V and 8 bases from J, the junction contained 4 bases not matched to a gene. The DNA of the CDR3 is TGTGCCAGCAGCTTTGACAGGGGGAGAGGCTACACCTTC. It yields the protein CASSFDRGRGYTF.

The chain joins TRBV6-4 to TRBJ1-1, with D uncertain. This CDR3 has 13 amino acids. Germline V gene sequence: CDR1 MRHNA, CDR2 SNTAGT. V was clipped by 2 bases and J by 2 bases, with 6 bases between them. The CDR3 protein is CASSDSSNTEAFF. In DNA form, the CDR3 reads TGTGCCAGCAGTGACAGCTCTAACACTGAAGCTTTCTTT.

The chain uses TRBV9 and TRBJ2-1, with 8 bases identical to TRBD2. J gave up 12 bases and V 0 bases, and 11 bases lay outside the gene matches. The CDR3 totals 15 residues. Germline CDR1 is SGDLS and CDR2 is YYNGEE. The CDR3 region is CASSVGSGSSRGQFF. The CDR3 nucleotides read TGTGCCAGCAGCGTAGGGAGCGGGAGTAGCAGGGGGCAGTTCTTC.

The chain carries TRBV27 and TRBJ2-7, with 14 bases that match TRBD2. The length of the CDR3 is 15 residues. The germline CDR1 and CDR2 sequences are MNHEY and SMNVEV (reference sequence). V gave up 6 bases and J gave up 5 bases; unmatched junction bases: 6. Here the CDR3 reads CASSPGTSGSNEQYF. The CDR3 nucleotides read TGTGCCAGCAGCCCCGGGACTAGCGGGAGTAACGAGCAGTACTTC.

The genes are TRBV6-1 and TRBJ2-7, with D hard to call. With 5 bases removed from V and 2 bases from J, the gap between germline ends came to 10 bases. This CDR3 spans 13 amino acids. The germline gives CDR1 MNHNS, CDR2 SASEGT. In DNA, the CDR3 is TGTGCCAGCAGTTCTCTAGGGACCTACGAGCAGTACTTC. This encodes CASSSLGTYEQYF.

The J gene is TRBJ2-5, the V gene TRBV7-2; TRBD2 aligns across 10 bases. Germline V lookup: CDR1 SGHTA, CDR2 FQGNSA. The CDR3 is 17 amino acids. Germline trimming cut 1 base from V and 4 bases from J; bases unmatched to any gene: 9. The CDR3 sequence: CASSLGASGRRVETQYF. The CDR3, as DNA: TGTGCCAGCAGCTTAGGGGCTAGCGGGAGAAGGGTAGAGACCCAGTACTTC.

The CDR3 nucleotides read TGCGCCAGCAGCCAAGATCCCCTAGCGGGAGGCATCTCCTACGAGCAGTACTTC. This encodes CASSQDPLAGGISYEQYF. The chain is built from TRBV4-1 and TRBJ2-7; the match to TRBD2 covers 11 bases. With V trimmed by 0 bases and J by 0 bases, 7 bases remained unmatched. CDR1 MGHRA and CDR2 YSYEKL come from the germline V gene. This CDR3 comprises 18 residues.

J is TRBJ2-1 and V is TRBV6-1, with 9 nucleotides matching TRBD2. From germline, CDR1 is MNHNS and CDR2 SASEGT. CDR3 length equals 15 residues. V was pared by 2 bases and J by 8 bases, with 7 bases of the junction left unmatched. The CDR3 nucleotides are TGTGCCAGCAGTGAAATCGCGGGAGGGCGGGATGAGCAGTTCTTC. Its protein product is CASSEIAGGRDEQFF.

J is TRBJ1-2 and V is TRBV7-9; 11 bases are a match to TRBD1. The germline V gene encodes CDR1 SEHNR and CDR2 FQNEAQ (reference sequence). V lost 4 bases and J lost 6; bases outside the gene matches: 13. There are 17 residues in the CDR3. The CDR3 nucleotides read TGTGCCAGCAGCTCCCAGGGACAGGGGGGACCCGCGGATGGCTACACCTTC. Its protein is CASSSQGQGGPADGYTF.

V gene TRBV5-1 combines with J gene TRBJ1-4, with a possible D match to TRBD1 (5 bases). The CDR3 totals 14 residues. Trimming shortened V by 3 bases and J by 0 bases, and 6 bases separated the two germline ends. Per germline, CDR1 SGHRS and CDR2 YFSETQ. In nucleotides, the CDR3 is TGCGCCAGCAGCTCCAGGGCAACTAATGAAAAACTGTTTTTT. Amino acid sequence: CASSSRATNEKLFF.

The chain couples TRBV18 to TRBJ2-7, with D unclear. The CDR3 covers 14 residues. The ends were cut back, 5 bases at V and 4 bases at J, with 15 bases in the middle. CDR1 is KGHSH, CDR2 LQKENI, per germline. Here the CDR3 DNA reads TGTGCCAGCTCAAAGGCCCCGAACCCTTACGAGCAGTACTTC. This translates into CASSKAPNPYEQYF. Full variable domain (rest looked up from reference TRBV18 and TRBJ2-7): NAGVMQNPRHLVRRRGQEARLRCSPMKGHSHVYWYRQLPEEGLKFMVYLQKENIIDESGMPKERFSAEFPKEGPSILRIQQVVRGDSAAYFCASSKAPNPYEQYFGPGTRLTVT.

The V and J genes are TRBV27 and TRBJ2-3; 8 positions match TRBD2. The germline CDR1 and CDR2 sequences are MNHEY and SMNVEV (reference sequence). This CDR3 contains 15 residues. Losses at the gene ends were 1 base for V and 4 bases for J; bases not matched to a gene: 4. Here the CDR3 DNA reads TGTGCCAGCAGTTTATTACAAGCGGGGGCAGATACGCAGTATTTT. Translation gives CASSLLQAGADTQYF.

The chain's CDR3 is CASRAQGGLTDTQYF. The CDR3 DNA sequence: TGTGCCAGCAGAGCACAGGGGGGCTTGACAGATACGCAGTATTTT. The chain joins TRBV6-1 to TRBJ2-3; 8 nucleotides agree with TRBD1. Trimming took 6 bases from V and 3 from J; bases not matched to a gene: 8. Germline assignment: CDR1 MNHNS and CDR2 SASEGT. The CDR3 contains 15 residues.

The chain uses TRBV27 and TRBJ2-1, with D possibly being TRBD2 (6 bases). The CDR3 sequence is 15 residues long. Trimming shortened V by 2 bases and J by 3 bases, and 11 bases separated the two germline ends. Looked up from germline, CDR1 is MNHEY and CDR2 is SMNVEV (reference sequence). The CDR3 here is CASSLATRVYNEQFF. CDR3 nucleotides: TGTGCCAGCAGTTTAGCGACTAGAGTCTACAATGAGCAGTTCTTC.

This clone showed up just a few times. V usage is TRBV4-1 and J usage is TRBJ2-7, with D possibly matching TRBD1 (5 bases). Germline CDR1 reads MGHRA; CDR2 reads YSYEKL. V dropped 0 bases and J dropped 2 bases, with 14 bases sitting between them. The CDR3 runs to 16 residues. DNA of the CDR3: TGCGCCAGCAGCCAAGATGGGCAGGGATTCACCTACGAGCAGTACTTC. This gives the protein CASSQDGQGFTYEQYF.

This clone was detected once. This chain joins TRBV10-2 and TRBJ1-1; tentatively, D is TRBD1 (5 bases). This CDR3 is 14 amino acids long. CDR1 WSHSY and CDR2 SAAADI come from the germline V gene. V was cut by 10 bases and J by 0 bases, with 15 bases left in between. CDR3 DNA sequence: TGCGCCATCCTAGACATGGGGGTGAACACTGAAGCTTTCTTT. Its protein product is CAILDMGVNTEAFF.